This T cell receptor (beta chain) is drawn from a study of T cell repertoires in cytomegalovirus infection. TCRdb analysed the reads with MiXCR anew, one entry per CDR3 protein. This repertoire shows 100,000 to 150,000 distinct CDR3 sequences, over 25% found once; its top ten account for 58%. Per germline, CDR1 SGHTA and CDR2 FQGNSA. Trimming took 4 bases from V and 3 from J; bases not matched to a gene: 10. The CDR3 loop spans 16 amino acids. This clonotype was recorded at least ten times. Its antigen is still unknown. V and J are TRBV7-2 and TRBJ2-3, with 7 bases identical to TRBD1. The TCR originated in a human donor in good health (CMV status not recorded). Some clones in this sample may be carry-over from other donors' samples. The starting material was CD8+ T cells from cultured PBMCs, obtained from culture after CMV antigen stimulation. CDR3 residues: CASSYSPDRETDTQYF. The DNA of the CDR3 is TGTGCCAGCAGCTATTCCCCTGACAGGGAAACAGATACGCAGTATTTT.